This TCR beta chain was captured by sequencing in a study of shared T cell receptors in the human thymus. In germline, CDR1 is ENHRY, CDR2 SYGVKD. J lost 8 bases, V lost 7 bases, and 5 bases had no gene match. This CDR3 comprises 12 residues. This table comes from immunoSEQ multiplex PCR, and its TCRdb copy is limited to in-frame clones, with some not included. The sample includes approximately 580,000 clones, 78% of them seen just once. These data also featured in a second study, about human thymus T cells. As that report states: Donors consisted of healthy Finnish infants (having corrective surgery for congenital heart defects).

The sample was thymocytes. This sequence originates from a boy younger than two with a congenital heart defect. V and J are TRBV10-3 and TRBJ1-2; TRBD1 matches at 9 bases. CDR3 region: CAITGTGKGYTF. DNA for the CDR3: TGTGCCATCACCGGGACAGGGAAAGGCTACACCTTC.